This TCR beta chain was recorded in a study of blood T cell repertoires in COVID-19. The wider study: Acute and convalescent COVID-19 specimens originated in the United States, Italy and Spain. Sources were T cells, B-cell-depleted T cells, or PBMCs; the material itself was cDNA or gDNA.

Per the study methods: Nucleated cell counts were estimated from reference gene primer amplification. Produced via immunoSEQ multiplex PCR; TCRdb's table is partial and in-frame only. For V, J and clone size, that table is used; D and trimming come from the DNA. Among approximately 38,000 clones listed, approximately 92% were seen once. CDR1 and CDR2 (germline): MGHRA, YSYEKL. The CDR3 covers 17 residues. J lost 4 bases, V lost 0 bases, and 10 bases had no gene match. Sequencing was carried out using peripheral blood. This rearrangement joins TRBV4-1 to TRBJ1-2, with 8 bases that match TRBD1. This TCR came from a man in his thirties or forties with active or convalescent COVID-19. CDR3 DNA sequence: TGCGCCAGCAGCCAAGATCTGACAGGGGCGCACCTCTATGGCTACACCTTC. Protein sequence: CASSQDLTGAHLYGYTF.